Presented here are 12 T cell receptor beta chains from one specimen sequenced in a study of blood T cell repertoires in COVID-19 (dated by TCRdb to 2018 to 2020). Libraries were prepared through the immunoSEQ multiplex PCR assay. Sourced from immuneACCESS, this table was stored by TCRdb with only in-frame sequences that have V and J called. A share of the clones is absent; for the studies checked, an unresolved V gene accounts for under half, and the remainder has no known explanation. The sample yields about 66,000 clones; about 82% were counted once. The ten largest clonotypes hold roughly 7% of the sample. Sequenced material: peripheral blood. These receptors were collected from a man aged 50 to 60 with active COVID-19.

This chain connects TRBV6-5 to TRBJ1-4; 9 bases are a match to TRBD1. The CDR3 is made up of 14 amino acids. From germline, CDR1 is MNHEY and CDR2 SVGAGI. V shed 6 bases and J 7 bases; nucleotides not matched to a gene: 6. The CDR3 DNA is TGTGCCAGCAGCCGGACAGGGGTAGCTGAAAAACTGTTTTTT. As protein: CASSRTGVAEKLFF.

The rearrangement joins TRBV28 to TRBJ2-1, with 8 bases fitting TRBD2. The germline V gene has CDR1 MDHEN and CDR2 SYDVKM. With 5 bases clipped from V and 0 bases from J, the junction kept 6 bases outside the gene matches. This CDR3 has 16 residues. The CDR3 region has the DNA TGTGCCAGCAGTCCGGTGAGCGGGAGCTCCTACAATGAGCAGTTCTTC. The encoded protein is CASSPVSGSSYNEQFF.

The V gene is TRBV9, the J gene TRBJ1-2; TRBD1 matches at 8 bases. The J segment lost 7 bases and the V segment lost 3 bases, leaving 8 bases of the junction unmatched. The length of the CDR3 is 14 residues. Germline lookup yields CDR1 SGDLS and CDR2 YYNGEE. CDR3 nucleotide sequence: TGTGCCAGCAGCGCGCAGGGGGCGTGGGGTGGCTACACCTTC. Residues: CASSAQGAWGGYTF.

The rearrangement links TRBV29-1 to TRBJ2-1; no clear D gene. From germline, CDR1 is SQVTM and CDR2 ANQGSEA. Trimming left V 7 bases short and J 4 bases short, with 5 bases between. This CDR3 has 10 amino acids. This chain's CDR3 is CSAVYNEQFF. CDR3 in DNA: TGCAGCGCCGTATACAATGAGCAGTTCTTC.

CDR3: CASSKRTGDSGEAFF. CDR3 bases: TGTGCCAGCTCAAAACGGACAGGGGATTCGGGTGAAGCTTTCTTT. The genes are TRBV18 and TRBJ1-1; 9 bases are shared with TRBD1. V shed 5 bases and J 7 bases; nucleotides not matched to a gene: 11. This CDR3 contains 15 residues. In germline, CDR1 is KGHSH, CDR2 LQKENI. The full variable domain, completed using reference TRBV18 and TRBJ1-1, is NAGVMQNPRHLVRRRGQEARLRCSPMKGHSHVYWYRQLPEEGLKFMVYLQKENIIDESGMPKERFSAEFPKEGPSILRIQQVVRGDSAAYFCASSKRTGDSGEAFFGQGTRLTVV.

V usage is TRBV19 and J usage is TRBJ1-5; 9 bases align to TRBD1. Looked up from germline, CDR1 is LNHDA and CDR2 is SQIVND (reference sequence). This CDR3 spans 15 amino acids. With V trimmed by 7 bases and J by 4 bases, 8 bases remained unmatched. In DNA form, the CDR3 reads TGTGCCAGTACCCCCACAGGGGGCGGGAATCAGCCCCAGCATTTT. This encodes CASTPTGGGNQPQHF.

The chain links TRBV27 to TRBJ2-1; 7 nucleotides line up with TRBD1. The germline V gene encodes CDR1 MNHEY and CDR2 SMNVEV (reference sequence). The CDR3 length is 17 residues. V lost 5 bases to trimming and J lost 4 bases; unmatched junction nucleotides: 14. CDR3 DNA: TGTGCCAGCAGTCCGCAGGACAGGACAATCCTTTACAATGAGCAGTTCTTC. This gives the protein CASSPQDRTILYNEQFF.

The chain links TRBV5-1 to TRBJ2-3; a weak D match, TRBD2 (7 bases). Trimming cost V 0 bases and J 6 bases, with 14 bases left between them. The CDR3 loop spans 15 amino acids. The germline V gene has CDR1 SGHRS and CDR2 YFSETQ. For the CDR3, the DNA is TGCGCCAGCAGCTTGGTCGGGCGGGGGCCCGATACGCAGTATTTT. Protein: CASSLVGRGPDTQYF.

The chain combines TRBV14 with TRBJ1-2; D is perhaps TRBD1 (5 bases). With 0 bases removed from V and 7 bases from J, the gap between germline ends came to 12 bases. Looked up from germline, CDR1 is SGHDN and CDR2 is FVKESK. The CDR3 runs 14 residues. The CDR3 region is CASSQDSGWVGYTF. In nucleotides, the CDR3 is TGTGCCAGCAGCCAAGACTCAGGGTGGGTTGGCTACACCTTC.

This clone was recorded once. V and J are TRBV6-5 and TRBJ1-6; 7 positions match TRBD1. In germline, CDR1 is MNHEY, CDR2 SVGAGI. V shed 8 bases and J 5 bases; nucleotides not matched to a gene: 6. The CDR3 covers 14 residues. CDR3 region: CASGRQGDNSPLHF. The CDR3 DNA is TGTGCCAGCGGTAGACAGGGAGATAATTCACCCCTCCACTTT.

The chain couples TRBV19 to TRBJ1-2; TRBD1 aligns across 7 bases. This CDR3 spans 15 amino acids. J gave up 6 bases and V 3 bases, and 10 bases lay outside the gene matches. Germline V CDR1 and CDR2: LNHDA, SQIVND (reference sequence). The CDR3 coding sequence is TGTGCCAGTAGTATTGTAAGGGGGCGATTCGATGGCTACACCTTC. Its translation is CASSIVRGRFDGYTF.

The chain combines TRBV3-1 (or the pseudogene TRBV3-2) with TRBJ2-5; 9 positions match TRBD1. Per the germline V gene, CDR1 is LGHDT and CDR2 is YNNKEL (reference sequence). This CDR3 is 15 amino acids long. The J segment lost 5 bases and the V segment lost 4 bases, leaving 8 bases of the junction unmatched. CDR3 sequence (DNA): TGTGCCAGCAGCCGACCACAGGGGGCGGGGGAGACCCAGTACTTC. It encodes CASSRPQGAGETQYF.